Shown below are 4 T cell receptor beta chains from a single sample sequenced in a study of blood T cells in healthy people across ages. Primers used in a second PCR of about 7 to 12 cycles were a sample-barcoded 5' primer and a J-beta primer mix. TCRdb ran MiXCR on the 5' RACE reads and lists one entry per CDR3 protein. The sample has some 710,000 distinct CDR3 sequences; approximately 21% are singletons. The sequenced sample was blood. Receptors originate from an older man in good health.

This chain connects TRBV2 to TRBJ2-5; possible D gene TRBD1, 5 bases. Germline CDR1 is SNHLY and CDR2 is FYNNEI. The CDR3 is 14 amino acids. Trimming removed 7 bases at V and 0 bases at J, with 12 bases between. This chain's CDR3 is CASKTELYQETQYF. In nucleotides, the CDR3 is TGTGCCAGCAAGACAGAACTTTACCAAGAGACCCAGTACTTC.

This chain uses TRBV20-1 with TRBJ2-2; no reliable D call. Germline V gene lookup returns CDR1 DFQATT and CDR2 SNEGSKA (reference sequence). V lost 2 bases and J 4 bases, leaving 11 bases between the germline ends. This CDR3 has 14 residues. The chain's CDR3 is CSARPRGVTGELFF. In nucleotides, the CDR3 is TGCAGTGCTAGACCTCGTGGTGTCACCGGGGAGCTGTTTTTT.

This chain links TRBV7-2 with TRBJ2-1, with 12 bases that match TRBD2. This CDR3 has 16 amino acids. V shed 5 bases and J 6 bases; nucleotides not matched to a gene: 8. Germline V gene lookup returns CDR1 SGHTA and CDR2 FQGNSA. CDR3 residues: CASSPLLAGGRNEQFF. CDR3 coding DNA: TGTGCCAGCAGCCCATTACTAGCGGGAGGCCGCAATGAGCAGTTCTTC.

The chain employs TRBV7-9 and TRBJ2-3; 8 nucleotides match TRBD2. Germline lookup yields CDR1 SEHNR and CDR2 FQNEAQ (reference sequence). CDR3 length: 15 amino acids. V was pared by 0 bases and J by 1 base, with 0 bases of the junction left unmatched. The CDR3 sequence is CASSLALAGTDTQYF. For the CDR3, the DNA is TGTGCCAGCAGCTTAGCACTAGCGGGCACAGATACGCAGTATTTT. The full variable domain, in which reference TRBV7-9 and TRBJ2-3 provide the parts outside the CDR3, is DTGVSQNPRHKITKRGQNVTFRCDPISEHNRLYWYRQTLGQGPEFLTYFQNEAQLEKSRLLSDRFSAERPKGSFSTLEIQRTEQGDSAMYLCASSLALAGTDTQYFGPGTRLTVL.